Shown below are 12 T cell receptor beta chains from a single sample sequenced in a study of blood T cell repertoires in COVID-19. This table comes from immunoSEQ multiplex PCR, and its TCRdb copy is limited to in-frame clones, with some not included. Of around 84,000 clones listed, around 90% are singletons. The material sequenced was peripheral blood. Source of these receptors: a man aged 45-65 years with active COVID-19.

V and J are TRBV24-1 and TRBJ2-5, with 8 nucleotides matching TRBD2. The germline V gene has CDR1 KGHDR and CDR2 SFDVKD. The junction had 5 bases not matched to a gene; V was cut back by 4 bases and J by 5 bases. CDR3 length: 14 amino acids. This chain's CDR3 is CATSETGGVETQYF. DNA for the CDR3: TGTGCCACCAGTGAAACCGGGGGGGTCGAGACCCAGTACTTC.

The chain links TRBV12-3 or TRBV12-4 to TRBJ2-7; D ambiguous. Trimming removed 5 bases from V and 1 base from J, with 3 bases in between. The CDR3 has 11 residues. This chain's CDR3 is CASSASYEQYF. CDR3 nucleotides: TGTGCCAGCAGTGCGTCCTACGAGCAGTACTTC.

The rearrangement uses TRBV7-2 and TRBJ2-7; D uncertain. Deletions cut 4 bases from V and 7 bases from J, with 14 bases between. Germline V gene lookup returns CDR1 SGHTA and CDR2 FQGNSA. This CDR3 is built from 13 residues. The CDR3 reads CASSYYITLEQYF. The CDR3 nucleotides are TGTGCCAGCAGCTACTACATAACCTTAGAGCAGTACTTC.

The V and J genes are TRBV9 and TRBJ2-1, with TRBD2 identical over 10 bases. CDR3 size: 17 residues. Losses at the gene ends were 2 bases for V and 0 bases for J; bases not matched to a gene: 5. CDR1 and CDR2 (germline): SGDLS, YYNGEE. CDR3 nucleotide sequence: TGTGCCAGCAGCGTCGGGACTAGCGAGAGCTCCTACAATGAGCAGTTCTTC. The encoded protein is CASSVGTSESSYNEQFF.

The rearrangement links TRBV20-1 to TRBJ1-1; D gene ambiguous. The CDR3 sequence is 11 residues long. Trimming shortened V by 6 bases and J by 5 bases, and 10 bases separated the two germline ends. The V gene's germline CDR1 is DFQATT and CDR2 SNEGSKA (reference sequence). This CDR3 reads CSASTGTEAFF. CDR3 nucleotide sequence: TGCAGTGCGTCGACGGGTACTGAAGCTTTCTTT.

The chain recombines TRBV7-9 with TRBJ2-6; D possibly corresponds to TRBD1 (6 bases). The CDR3 loop spans 16 amino acids. Germline values: CDR1 SEHNR, CDR2 FQNEAQ (reference sequence). Trimming removed 8 bases at V and 4 bases at J, with 18 bases between. The CDR3 bases are TGTGCCAGCCTCGCGAGGGACACAGGCGGGGCCAACGTCCTGACTTTC. This sequence encodes CASLARDTGGANVLTF.

This clone was found once. The V gene is TRBV2, the J gene TRBJ2-7; D unresolved. V lost 4 bases and J lost 4, with 14 bases in between. This CDR3 is built from 14 residues. Per germline, CDR1 SNHLY and CDR2 FYNNEI. CDR3 sequence (DNA): TGTGCCAGCAGTGGGGTCTTCCGCGGTTACGAGCAGTACTTC. Protein product: CASSGVFRGYEQYF. Variable domain in full (rest from reference TRBV2 and TRBJ2-7): EPEVTQTPSHQVTQMGQEVILRCVPISNHLYFYWYRQILGQKVEFLVSFYNNEISEKSEIFDDQFSVERPDGSNFTLKIRSTKLEDSAMYFCASSGVFRGYEQYFGPGTRLTVT.

The chain uses TRBV7-3 and TRBJ1-2; the D gene is possibly TRBD1 (6 bases). The CDR3 totals 16 residues. Germline V gene data show CDR1 as SGHTA and CDR2 as FQGTGA. V lost 2 bases, J lost 7 bases, and 20 bases lay in between. CDR3 loop: CASSLPDTEGGVGYTF. CDR3 sequence (DNA): TGTGCCAGCAGCTTACCCGATACCGAAGGGGGGGTTGGCTACACCTTC.

The chain has TRBV5-1 and TRBJ2-5, with 7 nucleotides matching TRBD2. V was clipped by 6 bases and J by 4 bases; unmatched bases: 6. Germline loops: CDR1 SGHRS, CDR2 YFSETQ. There are 13 residues in the CDR3. The DNA for the CDR3 is TGCGCCAGCACGGCGGGAGTTCCAGAGACCCAGTACTTC. Its translation: CASTAGVPETQYF.

The V and J genes are TRBV18 and TRBJ1-5; D is perhaps TRBD1 (6 bases). This CDR3 has 16 residues. Germline V gene data show CDR1 as KGHSH and CDR2 as LQKENI. Trimming removed 4 bases from V and 0 bases from J, with 13 bases in between. CDR3 residues: CASSLGTIVSNQPQHF. CDR3 in DNA: TGTGCCAGCTCACTAGGGACAATCGTTAGCAATCAGCCCCAGCATTTT.

V usage is TRBV24-1 and J usage is TRBJ1-2; no definite D call. V was clipped by 5 bases and J by 4 bases, with 10 bases between them. Germline loops: CDR1 KGHDR, CDR2 SFDVKD. The CDR3 covers 13 residues. CDR3 sequence reads: CATSGGPGYGYTF. CDR3 bases: TGTGCCACCAGTGGCGGGCCTGGCTATGGCTACACCTTC.

This clone appeared once. The chain couples TRBV27 to TRBJ2-3, with D unresolved. Trimming took off 8 bases at V and 4 bases at J, with 19 bases between the two ends. The CDR3 contains 15 residues. The germline V gene has CDR1 MNHEY and CDR2 SMNVEV (reference sequence). The CDR3 DNA sequence: TGTGCCAGCCAACCCACTACCCGAACCGCAGATACGCAGTATTTT. It is translated as CASQPTTRTADTQYF.